The 21 T cell receptor beta chains below all came from one sample that was sequenced in a study of T cell responses to AZD1222 COVID-19 vaccine. Generated by immunoSEQ multiplex PCR, the TCRdb table keeps only in-frame clones and is missing some. This sample has some 130,000 clones; around 90% occur once, and the top ten carry roughly 2%. Sequenced material: peripheral blood, taken on day 0 of AZD1222 vaccination. The receptors derive from an adult in good health.

This clone has only a few counts. The CDR3 DNA reads as TGCGCCAGCAGCCGGAGCGGGGCTAGCACAGATACGCAGTATTTT. Protein sequence: CASSRSGASTDTQYF. The V and J genes are TRBV5-1 and TRBJ2-3; 7 bases are shared with TRBD2. The CDR3 has 15 residues. CDR1 SGHRS and CDR2 YFSETQ come from the germline V gene. V lost 4 bases, J lost 0 bases, and 5 bases stayed unmatched.

The chain links TRBV24-1 to TRBJ1-2; 10 positions match TRBD1. The CDR3 consists of 16 residues. Germline CDR1 and CDR2: KGHDR and SFDVKD. V lost 0 bases and J lost 7; bases outside the gene matches: 7. CDR3 in amino acids: CATSDLAGTGARGYTF. The CDR3 DNA follows: TGTGCCACCAGTGATTTGGCCGGGACAGGGGCTCGTGGCTACACCTTC.

The J gene is TRBJ1-3, the V gene TRBV5-4; D gene ambiguous. Trimming took 10 bases from V and 0 from J, leaving 14 bases between them. Germline CDR1 and CDR2: SGHNT and YYREEE (reference sequence). This CDR3 comprises 14 residues. CDR3 protein: CASPRGSSGNTIYF. In nucleotides, the CDR3 is TGTGCCTCCCCCCGGGGAAGCTCTGGAAACACCATATATTTT.

V usage is TRBV27 and J usage is TRBJ1-2, with D possibly matching TRBD1 (5 bases). Trimming cost V 5 bases and J 2 bases, with 12 bases left between them. The germline V gene has CDR1 MNHEY and CDR2 SMNVEV (reference sequence). The CDR3 sequence is 14 residues long. The CDR3 spells CASSPEGVNYGYTF. CDR3 nucleotide sequence: TGTGCCAGCAGTCCCGAAGGGGTCAACTATGGCTACACCTTC.

In this sample, this clone turned up once. This chain joins TRBV6-5 and TRBJ2-1; D is unresolved. Germline CDR1 MNHEY, CDR2 SVGAGI. V was clipped by 8 bases and J by 4 bases, with 6 bases between them. The CDR3 is 11 residues long. The CDR3 DNA reads as TGTGCCAGCTTAGCATACAATGAGCAGTTCTTC. Translating gives CASLAYNEQFF.

The gene calls are TRBV6-5 and TRBJ2-1; TRBD2 matches 7 bases. Per the germline V gene, CDR1 is MNHEY and CDR2 is SVGAGI. The CDR3 is 14 residues long. Losses at the gene ends were 6 bases for V and 0 bases for J; bases not matched to a gene: 2. The CDR3 loop is CASRREGSYNEQFF. The DNA of the CDR3 is TGTGCCAGCAGGAGGGAGGGCTCCTACAATGAGCAGTTCTTC.

The V gene is TRBV13, the J gene TRBJ2-1, with 7 bases identical to TRBD1. Germline V lookup: CDR1 PRHDT, CDR2 FYEKMQ (reference sequence). This CDR3 contains 17 residues. The V and J ends lost 5 bases and 2 bases, in that order; junction bases with no gene match: 12. The CDR3 bases are TGTGCCAGCAGCCCCGTCTCGACAGGGAAGCCCTACAATGAGCAGTTCTTC. Protein: CASSPVSTGKPYNEQFF.

This clone was seen a few times. The rearrangement joins TRBV29-1 to TRBJ1-4; D remains ambiguous. CDR3 length equals 15 residues. Germline-derived CDR1 and CDR2 are SQVTM and ANQGSEA. Trimming took off 0 bases at V and 4 bases at J, with 12 bases between the two ends. The CDR3 DNA reads TGCAGCGTTGAAGATCGAGGAGGGATTAATGAAAAACTGTTTTTT. Protein: CSVEDRGGINEKLFF.

The genes are TRBV11-3 and TRBJ2-7; TRBD2 is a possible D gene (6 bases). CDR1 SGHNT and CDR2 YENEEA come from the germline V gene. CDR3 length: 12 amino acids. Trimming took off 8 bases at V and 6 bases at J, with 14 bases between the two ends. The CDR3 coding sequence is TGTGCCAGCTCGGAGGGCTTAGGCGAGCAGTACTTC. Translation gives CASSEGLGEQYF.

This chain links TRBV28 with TRBJ2-2; D is undetermined. Germline loops: CDR1 MDHEN, CDR2 SYDVKM. This CDR3 region has 17 residues. Trimming shortened V by 3 bases and J by 0 bases, and 14 bases separated the two germline ends. CDR3 nucleotides: TGTGCCAGCAGTTTTTCAACTCCGTTCGCGAACACCGGGGAGCTGTTTTTT. This sequence encodes CASSFSTPFANTGELFF.

The chain links TRBV6-6 to TRBJ2-2, with D unclear. Germline CDR1 is MNHNY and CDR2 is SVGAGI (reference sequence). V gave up 7 bases and J gave up 5 bases, with 8 bases separating them. CDR3 length equals 12 residues. Here the CDR3 reads CASIDGTGELFF. The DNA of the CDR3 is TGTGCCAGCATCGATGGGACCGGGGAGCTGTTTTTT.

The chain joins TRBV6-2 or TRBV6-3 to TRBJ1-1; D may be TRBD1 (5 bases). This CDR3 has 14 residues. The V end was cut by 4 bases, the J end by 4 bases, with 13 bases between. The germline CDR1 and CDR2 sequences are MNHEY and SVGEGT. This CDR3 is CASSFAGTGTEAFF. CDR3 bases: TGTGCCAGCAGTTTCGCGGGGACGGGCACTGAAGCTTTCTTT.

The J gene is TRBJ1-2, the V gene TRBV5-1; perhaps TRBD1 as D (5 bases). The germline CDR1 and CDR2 sequences are SGHRS and YFSETQ. The CDR3 extends over 19 amino acids. Trimming shortened V by 0 bases and J by 0 bases, and 21 bases separated the two germline ends. The CDR3, as DNA: TGCGCCAGCAGCTTGGAATGGCCTACCGACAGTCCTACTAACTATGGCTACACCTTC. This sequence encodes CASSLEWPTDSPTNYGYTF.

V and J are TRBV15 and TRBJ1-1; weak D call: TRBD1 (5 bases). V gave up 2 bases and J gave up 4 bases, with 17 bases separating them. This CDR3 is 16 amino acids long. Germline V gene data show CDR1 as LNHNV and CDR2 as YYDKDF (reference sequence). CDR3 protein: CATSRTSGALGTEAFF. The CDR3 DNA reads as TGTGCCACCAGCAGAACTTCCGGGGCGCTGGGCACTGAAGCTTTCTTT.

As regards this clone: One end of the junction does not line up with germline, which may come from a read error. This rearrangement joins TRBV28 to TRBJ2-7; TRBD1 might be the D (6 bases). This CDR3 region has 11 residues. In germline, CDR1 is MDHEN, CDR2 SYDVKM. This CDR3 reads CASSRGQKQYF. As DNA, the CDR3 is TGTGCCAGCAGTAGGGGACAAAAGCAGTATTTC. Looking up the rest from reference TRBV28 and TRBJ2-7 gives the full variable domain: DVKVTQSSRYLVKRTGEKVFLECVQDMDHENMFWYRQDPGLGLRLIYFSYDVKMKEKGDIPEGYSVSREKKERFSLILESASTNQTSMYLCASSRGQKQYFGPGTRLTVT.

This clone was picked up one time. V is TRBV5-6 and J is TRBJ1-2; D is uncertain. This CDR3 is built from 13 residues. Per the germline V gene, CDR1 is SGHDT and CDR2 is YYEEEE. V was shortened by 3 bases and J by 5 bases, with 11 bases between the two germline ends. CDR3 loop: CASSSNGRYGYTF. In DNA form, the CDR3 reads TGTGCCAGCAGCTCTAACGGGCGGTATGGCTACACCTTC. The variable domain in full, completed from reference TRBV5-6 and TRBJ1-2, reads DAGVTQSPTHLIKTRGQQVTLRCSPKSGHDTVSWYQQALGQGPQFIFQYYEEEERQRGNFPDRFSGHQFPNYSSELNVNALLLGDSALYLCASSSNGRYGYTFGSGTRLTVV.

V usage is TRBV6-5 and J usage is TRBJ1-2; no clear D. In germline, CDR1 is MNHEY, CDR2 SVGAGI. This CDR3 is built from 14 residues. Trimming left V 6 bases short and J 0 bases short, with 11 bases between. Written as DNA, the CDR3 is TGTGCCAGCAGCCAGGAACTTTCTAACTATGGCTACACCTTC. The encoded protein is CASSQELSNYGYTF.

This chain connects TRBV7-9 to TRBJ1-4; 7 bases fit TRBD1. This CDR3 is built from 18 residues. J was trimmed by 0 bases and V by 2 bases; bases with no gene match: 9. Germline V gene sequence: CDR1 SEHNR, CDR2 FQNEAQ (reference sequence). DNA of the CDR3: TGTGCCAGCAGCTTACAGTTGGCAGGGGGTTCAACTAATGAAAAACTGTTTTTT. This sequence encodes CASSLQLAGGSTNEKLFF.

V and J are TRBV29-1 and TRBJ1-3; 8 nucleotides agree with TRBD1. This CDR3 comprises 11 residues. Germline lookup yields CDR1 SQVTM and CDR2 ANQGSEA. The V segment lost 7 bases and the J segment 7 bases; nucleotides outside the gene matches: 3. The CDR3 DNA follows: TGCAGCGCACAGGGGGGTAACACCATATATTTT. It codes for CSAQGGNTIYF.

This chain joins TRBV13 and TRBJ2-6; TRBD1 is a possible D gene (6 bases). The germline CDR1 and CDR2 sequences are PRHDT and FYEKMQ (reference sequence). Trimming shortened V by 3 bases and J by 4 bases, and 13 bases separated the two germline ends. There are 16 residues in the CDR3. CDR3 nucleotides: TGTGCCAGCAGCTTTGGACAGCCTAGGGGGGCCAACGTCCTGACTTTC. Translating it yields CASSFGQPRGANVLTF. Supplemented by reference TRBV13 and TRBJ2-6, the full variable domain reads AAGVIQSPRHLIKEKRETATLKCYPIPRHDTVYWYQQGPGQDPQFLISFYEKMQSDKGSIPDRFSAQQFSDYHSELNMSSLELGDSALYFCASSFGQPRGANVLTFGAGSRLTVL.

V and J are TRBV5-1 and TRBJ2-1; D is unresolved. Germline V lookup: CDR1 SGHRS, CDR2 YFSETQ. V was cut by 4 bases and J by 6 bases, with 11 bases left in between. The CDR3 has 13 residues. CDR3 DNA sequence: TGCGCCAGCAGCATGGAAGTAGGCAATGAGCAGTTCTTC. Translated: CASSMEVGNEQFF.